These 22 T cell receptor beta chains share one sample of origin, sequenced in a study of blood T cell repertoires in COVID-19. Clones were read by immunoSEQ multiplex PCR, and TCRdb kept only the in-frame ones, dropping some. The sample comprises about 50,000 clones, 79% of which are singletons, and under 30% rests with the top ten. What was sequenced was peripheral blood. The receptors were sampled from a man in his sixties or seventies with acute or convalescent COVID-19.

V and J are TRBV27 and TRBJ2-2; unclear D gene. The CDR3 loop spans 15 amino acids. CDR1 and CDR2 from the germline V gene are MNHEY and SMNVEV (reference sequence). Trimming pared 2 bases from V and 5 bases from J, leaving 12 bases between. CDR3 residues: CASSLGLVGTGELFF. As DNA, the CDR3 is TGTGCCAGCAGTTTAGGCCTAGTCGGTACCGGGGAGCTGTTTTTT.

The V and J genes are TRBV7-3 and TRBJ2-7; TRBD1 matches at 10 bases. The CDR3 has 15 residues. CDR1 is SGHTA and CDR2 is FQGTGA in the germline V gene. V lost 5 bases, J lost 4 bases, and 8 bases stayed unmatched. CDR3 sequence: CASSTTGGPIYEQYF. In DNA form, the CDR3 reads TGTGCCAGCAGCACGACAGGGGGCCCAATTTACGAGCAGTACTTC.

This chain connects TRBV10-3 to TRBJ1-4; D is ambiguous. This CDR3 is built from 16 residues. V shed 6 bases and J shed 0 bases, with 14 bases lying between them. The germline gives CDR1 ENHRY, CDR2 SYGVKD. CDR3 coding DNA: TGTGCCATCAGCCGAGACATTCCGTCAACTAATGAAAAACTGTTTTTT. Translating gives CAISRDIPSTNEKLFF.

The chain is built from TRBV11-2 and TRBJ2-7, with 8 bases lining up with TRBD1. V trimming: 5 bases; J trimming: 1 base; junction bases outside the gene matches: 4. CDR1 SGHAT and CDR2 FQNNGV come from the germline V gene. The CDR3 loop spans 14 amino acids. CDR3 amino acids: CASSQDRVSYEQYF. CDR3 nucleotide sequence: TGTGCCAGCAGCCAGGACAGGGTATCCTACGAGCAGTACTTC.

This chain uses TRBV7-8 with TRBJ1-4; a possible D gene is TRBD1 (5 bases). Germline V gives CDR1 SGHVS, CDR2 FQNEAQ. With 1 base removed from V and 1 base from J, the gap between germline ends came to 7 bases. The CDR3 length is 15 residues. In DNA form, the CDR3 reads TGTGCCAGCAGCTTAGTCAGGGAAACTAATGAAAAACTGTTTTTT. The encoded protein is CASSLVRETNEKLFF.

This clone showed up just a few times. CDR3 sequence (DNA): TGTGCCAGCAGCTTACAGGGTGCCTACACTGAAGCTTTCTTT. This sequence encodes CASSLQGAYTEAFF. V usage is TRBV7-2 and J usage is TRBJ1-1; tentative D call: TRBD1 (5 bases). The CDR3 extends over 14 amino acids. Trimming removed 2 bases at V and 3 bases at J, with 10 bases between. CDR1 is SGHTA, CDR2 FQGNSA, per germline. The variable domain in full, with the rest retrieved from reference TRBV7-2 and TRBJ1-1, is GAGVSQSPSNKVTEKGKDVELRCDPISGHTALYWYRQSLGQGLEFLIYFQGNSAPDKSGLPSDRFSAERTGGSVSTLTIQRTQQEDSAVYLCASSLQGAYTEAFFGQGTRLTVV.

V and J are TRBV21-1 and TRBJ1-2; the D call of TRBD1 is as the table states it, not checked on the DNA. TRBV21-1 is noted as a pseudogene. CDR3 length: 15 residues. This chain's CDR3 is CASNSTLGQGDGYTF. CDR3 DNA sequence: TGTGCCAGCAACAGTACCTTGGGACAGGGGGACGGCTACACCTTC.

CDR3 DNA sequence: TGTGCCAGCAGCTTAGGAGGTATGGGTTCCTACGAGCAGTACTTC. Encoded protein: CASSLGGMGSYEQYF. J is TRBJ2-7 and V is TRBV11-3, with D uncertain. From germline, CDR1 is SGHNT and CDR2 YENEEA. The ends were cut back, 1 base at V and 1 base at J, with 11 bases in the middle. The CDR3 runs 15 residues. Supplemented by reference TRBV11-3 and TRBJ2-7, the full variable domain reads EAGVVQSPRYKIIEKKQPVAFWCNPISGHNTLYWYLQNLGQGPELLIRYENEEAVDDSQLPKDRFSAERLKGVDSTLKIQPAELGDSAVYLCASSLGGMGSYEQYFGPGTRLTVT.

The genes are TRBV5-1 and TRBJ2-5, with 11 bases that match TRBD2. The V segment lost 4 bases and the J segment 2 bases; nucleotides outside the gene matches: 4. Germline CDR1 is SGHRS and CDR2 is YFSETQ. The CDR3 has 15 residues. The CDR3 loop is CASSLGTSGQETQYF. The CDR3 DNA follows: TGCGCCAGCAGCCTCGGGACTAGCGGACAAGAGACCCAGTACTTC.

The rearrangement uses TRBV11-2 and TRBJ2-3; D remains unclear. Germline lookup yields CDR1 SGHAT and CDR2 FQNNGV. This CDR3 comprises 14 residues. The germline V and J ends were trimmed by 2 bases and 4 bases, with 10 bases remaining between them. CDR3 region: CASSLLSNSDTQYF. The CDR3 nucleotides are TGTGCCAGCAGCTTATTGTCTAATTCAGATACGCAGTATTTT.

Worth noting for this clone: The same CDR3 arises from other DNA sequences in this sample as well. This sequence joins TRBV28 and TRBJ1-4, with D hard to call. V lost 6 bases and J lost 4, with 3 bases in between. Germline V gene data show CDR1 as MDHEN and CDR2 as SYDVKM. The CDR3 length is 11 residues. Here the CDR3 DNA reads TGTGCCAGCAGCCTTAATGAAAAACTGTTTTTT. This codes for CASSLNEKLFF.

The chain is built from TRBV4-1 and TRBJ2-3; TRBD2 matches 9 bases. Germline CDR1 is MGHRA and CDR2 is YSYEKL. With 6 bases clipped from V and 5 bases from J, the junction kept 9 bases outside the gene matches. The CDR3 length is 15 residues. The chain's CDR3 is CASSFSGGAGDTQYF. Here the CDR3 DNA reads TGCGCCAGCAGTTTTAGCGGGGGAGCCGGAGATACGCAGTATTTT.

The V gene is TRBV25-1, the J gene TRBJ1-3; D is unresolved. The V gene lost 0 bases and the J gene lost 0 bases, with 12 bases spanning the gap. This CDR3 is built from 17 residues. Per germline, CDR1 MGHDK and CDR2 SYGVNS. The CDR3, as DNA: TGTGCCAGCAGTGAATATCCCGCAGGACTCTCTGGAAACACCATATATTTT. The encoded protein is CASSEYPAGLSGNTIYF.

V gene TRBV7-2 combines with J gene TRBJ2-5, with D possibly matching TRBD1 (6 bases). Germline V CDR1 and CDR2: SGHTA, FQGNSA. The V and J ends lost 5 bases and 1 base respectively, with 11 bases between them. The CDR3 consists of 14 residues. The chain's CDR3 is CASSKQGLQETQYF. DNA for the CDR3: TGTGCCAGCAGCAAACAGGGCCTCCAAGAGACCCAGTACTTC.

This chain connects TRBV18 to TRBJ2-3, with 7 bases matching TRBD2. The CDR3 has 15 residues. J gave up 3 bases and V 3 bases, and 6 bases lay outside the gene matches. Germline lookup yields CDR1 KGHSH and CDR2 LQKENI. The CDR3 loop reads CASSPGRMSTDTQYF. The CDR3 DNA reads TGTGCCAGCTCACCCGGGAGGATGTCTACAGATACGCAGTATTTT.

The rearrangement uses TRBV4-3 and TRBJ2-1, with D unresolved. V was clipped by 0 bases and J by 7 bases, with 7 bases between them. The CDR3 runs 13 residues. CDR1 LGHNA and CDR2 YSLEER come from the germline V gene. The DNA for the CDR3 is TGCGCCAGCAGCCAAGAGGCCTGGAATGAGCAGTTCTTC. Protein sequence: CASSQEAWNEQFF.

This CDR3 is CASSSGLGGNEQFF. DNA for the CDR3: TGTGCCAGCAGCTCAGGACTGGGGGGAAATGAGCAGTTCTTC. The chain combines TRBV7-2 with TRBJ2-1; D is perhaps TRBD2 (6 bases). Germline CDR1 is SGHTA and CDR2 is FQGNSA. V dropped 4 bases and J dropped 7 bases, with 14 bases sitting between them. This CDR3 has 14 amino acids.

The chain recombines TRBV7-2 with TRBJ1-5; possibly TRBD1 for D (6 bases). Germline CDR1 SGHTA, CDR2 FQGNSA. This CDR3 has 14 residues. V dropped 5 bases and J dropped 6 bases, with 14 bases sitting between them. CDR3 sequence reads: CASSPPGQSQPQHF. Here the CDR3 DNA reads TGTGCCAGCAGCCCGCCGGGACAATCTCAGCCCCAGCATTTT. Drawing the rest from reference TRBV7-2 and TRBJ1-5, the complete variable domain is GAGVSQSPSNKVTEKGKDVELRCDPISGHTALYWYRQSLGQGLEFLIYFQGNSAPDKSGLPSDRFSAERTGGSVSTLTIQRTQQEDSAVYLCASSPPGQSQPQHFGDGTRLSIL.

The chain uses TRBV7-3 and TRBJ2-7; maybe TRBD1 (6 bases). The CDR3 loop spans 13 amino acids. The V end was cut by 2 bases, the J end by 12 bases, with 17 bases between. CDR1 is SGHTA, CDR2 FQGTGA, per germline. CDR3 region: CASSLYPQGIPYF. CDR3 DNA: TGTGCCAGCAGCTTATATCCCCAGGGGATTCCGTACTTC.

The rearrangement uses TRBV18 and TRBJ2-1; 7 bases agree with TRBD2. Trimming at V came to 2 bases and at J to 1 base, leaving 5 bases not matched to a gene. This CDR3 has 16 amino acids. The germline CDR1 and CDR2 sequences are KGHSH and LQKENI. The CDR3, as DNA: TGTGCCAGCTCACCAGTCGGACTAGTTTCCTACAATGAGCAGTTCTTC. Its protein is CASSPVGLVSYNEQFF.

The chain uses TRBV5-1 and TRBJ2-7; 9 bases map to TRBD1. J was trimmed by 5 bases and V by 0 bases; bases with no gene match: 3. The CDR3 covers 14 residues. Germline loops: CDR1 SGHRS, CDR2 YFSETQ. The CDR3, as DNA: TGCGCCAGCAGCTTGGTAACAGGGGGCAACGAGCAGTACTTC. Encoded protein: CASSLVTGGNEQYF.

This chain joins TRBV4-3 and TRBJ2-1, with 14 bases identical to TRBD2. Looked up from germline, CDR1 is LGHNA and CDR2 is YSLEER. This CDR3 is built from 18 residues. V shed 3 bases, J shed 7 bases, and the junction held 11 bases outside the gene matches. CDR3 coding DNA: TGCGCCAGCAGCCAGAGAGGGGAGGGGACTAGCGGGAGAAATGAGCAGTTCTTC. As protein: CASSQRGEGTSGRNEQFF.